Each of the 8 T cell receptor beta chains below was sequenced from the same sample in a study of T cell responses to AZD1222 COVID-19 vaccine. TCRdb's copy holds only in-frame clones and misses some; the assay was immunoSEQ multiplex PCR. The data contain 100,000 to 150,000 clones, more than 85% of them singletons. Material: peripheral blood, obtained 28 days after the second AZD1222 dose. These receptors were collected from an adult who received the AZD1222 COVID-19 vaccine.

The J gene is TRBJ1-1, the V gene TRBV14; D call uncertain. Germline values: CDR1 SGHDN, CDR2 FVKESK. The germline V and J ends were trimmed by 4 bases and 6 bases, with 15 bases remaining between them. The CDR3 covers 14 residues. The CDR3 reads CASSLYSGFSEAFF. In DNA form, the CDR3 reads TGTGCCAGCAGCCTCTATTCGGGCTTCTCTGAAGCTTTCTTT.

Only one count was recorded for this clone. The chain carries TRBV2 and TRBJ1-4; D is uncertain. Germline values: CDR1 SNHLY, CDR2 FYNNEI. The CDR3 runs 14 residues. Trimming left V 1 base short and J 3 bases short, with 6 bases between. Written as DNA, the CDR3 is TGTGCCAGCAGTGAAGAGGTCCCTAATGAAAAACTGTTTTTT. Encoded protein: CASSEEVPNEKLFF.

This chain uses TRBV5-4 with TRBJ1-5; D may be TRBD1 (6 bases). Germline CDR1 SGHNT, CDR2 YYREEE (reference sequence). The CDR3 covers 15 residues. Trimming pared 9 bases from V and 4 bases from J, leaving 20 bases between. The CDR3 DNA reads TGTGCCACCTCCCTAGGGGGGGCCAGGAATCAGCCCCAGCATTTT. It specifies CATSLGGARNQPQHF.

The chain joins TRBV6-4 to TRBJ1-2; D gene unclear. The ends were cut back, 7 bases at V and 1 base at J, with 10 bases in the middle. CDR1 is MRHNA, CDR2 SNTAGT, per germline. The CDR3 spans 13 residues. CDR3 protein: CASISEVNYGYTF. The CDR3 DNA follows: TGTGCCAGCATCTCCGAAGTTAACTATGGCTACACCTTC.

This chain connects TRBV18 to TRBJ2-5; D gene unclear. There are 15 residues in the CDR3. V dropped 2 bases and J dropped 0 bases, with 10 bases sitting between them. CDR1 and CDR2 (germline): KGHSH, LQKENI. DNA for the CDR3: TGTGCCAGCTCACCAGATTACACTTACCAAGAGACCCAGTACTTC. Its translation is CASSPDYTYQETQYF. Drawing the rest from reference TRBV18 and TRBJ2-5, the complete variable domain is NAGVMQNPRHLVRRRGQEARLRCSPMKGHSHVYWYRQLPEEGLKFMVYLQKENIIDESGMPKERFSAEFPKEGPSILRIQQVVRGDSAAYFCASSPDYTYQETQYFGPGTRLLVL.

In its sample, this clone was seen a few times. The rearrangement joins TRBV11-3 to TRBJ2-2, with D unclear. The ends were cut back, 1 base at V and 5 bases at J, with 5 bases in the middle. The germline CDR1 and CDR2 sequences are SGHNT and YENEEA. This CDR3 spans 13 amino acids. Written as DNA, the CDR3 is TGTGCCAGCAGCTTAGCAGTTACCGGGGAGCTGTTTTTT. It specifies CASSLAVTGELFF.

Here the CDR3 DNA reads TGTGCCAGCAGCGAGGGCGGAGCGGGAGAGACCCAGTACTTC. Translated: CASSEGGAGETQYF. V gene TRBV9 combines with J gene TRBJ2-5, with D possibly TRBD2 on 6 matching bases. Per germline, CDR1 SGDLS and CDR2 YYNGEE. This CDR3 contains 14 residues. V gave up 3 bases and J gave up 4 bases, with 13 bases separating them.

The chain employs TRBV24-1 and TRBJ2-5; TRBD1 matches at 9 bases. CDR3 size: 14 residues. V shed 9 bases and J 5 bases; nucleotides not matched to a gene: 9. The germline V gene has CDR1 KGHDR and CDR2 SFDVKD. The CDR3 sequence is CATQGQGSWETQYF. The CDR3 region has the DNA TGTGCCACCCAGGGACAGGGATCGTGGGAGACCCAGTACTTC.